The clone carrying this T cell receptor (beta chain) showed up just once. No antigen is known for it. The table came from immunoSEQ multiplex PCR; TCRdb's copy has only in-frame clones and leaves some out. This sample has around 340,000 clones; 70% to 90% occur once, and the top ten carry 9.5% to 12%. Documented treatment: about 20 received Ad26.COV2.S at low or high dose, single or two shots; 5 received placebo; per-sample allocation not given. At day 63 after the first vaccine or placebo injection, samples were drawn. The donor's status was that of an adult aged 18-55 years in Boston. The sample is drawn from a study of Ad26.COV2.S vaccination and SARS-CoV-2 variants. Points from the study as a whole: Substantial breadth was reportedly displayed by spike-specific CD8+ and CD4+ T cell responses after vaccination. The analyses of TCR breadth and depth may have understated the size of total T cell responses.

The CDR3 runs to 13 residues. Between the trimmed V and J ends, which lost 5 bases and 1 base, there was a span of 9 bases. Germline V gene lookup returns CDR1 SQVTM and CDR2 ANQGSEA. This specimen was peripheral blood, taken in a trial of Ad26.COV2.S vaccine versus placebo. The TCR sequence derives from a person aged 18-60 years who received the Ad26.COV2.S COVID-19 vaccine or a placebo. J is TRBJ1-3 and V is TRBV29-1; no clear D gene. The CDR3 spells CSVHRGSGNTIYF. The CDR3 DNA reads TGCAGCGTTCATCGAGGTTCTGGAAACACCATATATTTT.